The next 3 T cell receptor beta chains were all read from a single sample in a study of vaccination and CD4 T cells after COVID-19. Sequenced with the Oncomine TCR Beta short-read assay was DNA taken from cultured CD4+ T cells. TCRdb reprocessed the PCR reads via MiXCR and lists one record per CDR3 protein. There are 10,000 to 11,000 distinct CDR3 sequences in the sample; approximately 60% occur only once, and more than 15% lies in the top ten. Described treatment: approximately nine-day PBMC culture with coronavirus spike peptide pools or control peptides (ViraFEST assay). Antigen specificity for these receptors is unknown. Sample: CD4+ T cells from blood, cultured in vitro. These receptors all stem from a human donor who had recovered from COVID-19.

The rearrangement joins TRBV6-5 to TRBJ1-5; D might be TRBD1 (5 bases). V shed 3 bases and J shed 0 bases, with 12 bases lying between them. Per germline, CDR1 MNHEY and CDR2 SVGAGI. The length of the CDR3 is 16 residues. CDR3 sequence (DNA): TGTGCCAGCAGTTATGGGGCTACAGCTAGCAATCAGCCCCAGCATTTT. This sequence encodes CASSYGATASNQPQHF.

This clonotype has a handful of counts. The CDR3 sequence: CASSLELAGEQYF. CDR3 DNA: TGTGCCAGCAGCTTAGAACTAGCTGGCGAGCAGTACTTC. This chain links TRBV7-2 with TRBJ2-7; tentative D call: TRBD2 (6 bases). The CDR3 has 13 residues. Trimming shortened V by 1 base and J by 6 bases, and 10 bases separated the two germline ends. The germline V gene has CDR1 SGHTA and CDR2 FQGNSA.

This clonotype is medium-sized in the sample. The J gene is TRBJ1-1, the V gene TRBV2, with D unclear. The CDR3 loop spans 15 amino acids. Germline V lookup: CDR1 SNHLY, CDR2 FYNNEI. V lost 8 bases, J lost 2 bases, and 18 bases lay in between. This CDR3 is CASLERIDYNTEAFF. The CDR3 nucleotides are TGTGCCAGCCTTGAAAGGATAGATTATAACACTGAAGCTTTCTTT.